This TCR beta chain was obtained from a study of tumor-infiltrating lymphocytes in localized non-small cell lung cancer. Study-level results: No T-cell fraction difference was seen between IM1 and IM2 tumors.

The assay was immunoSEQ multiplex PCR, and TCRdb's table has in-frame clones only and misses some. The sample lists roughly 8,500 clones, about two thirds seen once, with 8.5% to 10% in the top ten. With 0 bases removed from V and 4 bases from J, the gap between germline ends came to 5 bases. CDR3 length: 13 amino acids. The germline CDR1 and CDR2 sequences are MNHEY and SMNVEV (reference sequence). As to this clone: Its antigen is not known.

V gene TRBV27 combines with J gene TRBJ2-3; no clear D. Sample: uninvolved lung tissue not adjacent to the tumor. The receptor was derived from a human donor with non-small cell lung cancer. CDR3 nucleotides: TGTGCCAGCAGTTTATCAAGGCCAGATACGCAGTATTTT. This encodes CASSLSRPDTQYF.